The rows below give T cell receptor beta chains drawn from one sample of a study of metastatic and nonmetastatic thyroid tumors. With MiXCR, TCRdb reprocessed the PCR reads. Altogether more than 15,000 clones are present, roughly 32% being singletons, with the ten largest covering roughly 7.3%. What was sequenced was tumor tissue. All receptors derive from a female donor with papillary thyroid cancer or a benign thyroid nodule (not recorded which). Some clones in this sample may be carry-over from other donors' samples. The conserved cysteine and the conserved F or W are not part of the CDR3 here.

v_gene: TRBV6-1
CDR3aa: ASSKATGSNEKLF

v_gene: TRBV11-3
CDR3aa: ASSLDLAGRAGELF

v_gene: TRBV28
CDR3aa: ASSSDRHYGYT

v_gene: TRBV6-1
CDR3aa: ASSSMGVNTGELF

v_gene: TRBV6-2/TRBV6-3
CDR3aa: ASRPPSGGALV

v_gene: TRBV30
CDR3aa: AWSSGGTNEKLF

v_gene: TRBV2
CDR3aa: ASSESPGSPEKLF

v_gene: TRBV7-2
CDR3aa: ASSQRRLDTGELF

v_gene: TRBV20-1
CDR3aa: SARDRGGGPKLF

v_gene: TRBV28
CDR3aa: ASTKGAPNYGYT

v_gene: TRBV12-5
CDR3aa: ASGLTAGNTIY

v_gene: TRBV5-1
CDR3aa: ASSPGQGGRTDTQY

v_gene: TRBV9
CDR3aa: ASSPGDDSDTQY

v_gene: TRBV4-2
CDR3aa: ASSHQSDTQY

v_gene: TRBV6-4
CDR3aa: ARDRDVGNTIY

v_gene: TRBV7-9
CDR3aa: ASSSGGYNEQF